This T cell receptor beta chain appears in the sequencing data of a study of neoadjuvant anti-PD-1 for oral cavity cancer. Study summary: Around day 43, patients without progression received a fourth nivolumab dose before surgery.

The study, taken as a whole, reports: With a few patients per group, TCR findings need larger cohorts.

A word on this clone: Antigen: not known.

The CDR3 runs 17 residues. CDR1 and CDR2 from the germline V gene are LGHNA and YNFKEQ. V dropped 1 base and J dropped 6; count of bases not matched to a gene: 13. Clones were sequenced by immunoSEQ multiplex PCR, and TCRdb holds only the in-frame ones, with some missing. The sample records around 8,000 clones, 67% being singletons. Time point here: after neoadjuvant nivolumab, at surgical resection. This specimen was PBMCs, taken after nivolumab (anti-PD-1) treatment. The V call is TRBV4-2, the J call TRBJ1-2; 8 bases fit TRBD1. The receptor comes from a person between 40 and 79 years old with oral cavity squamous cell carcinoma. CDR3 amino acids: CASSQVWAGQGSHGYTF. CDR3 DNA: TGTGCCAGCAGCCAAGTTTGGGCCGGACAGGGATCCCATGGCTACACCTTC.